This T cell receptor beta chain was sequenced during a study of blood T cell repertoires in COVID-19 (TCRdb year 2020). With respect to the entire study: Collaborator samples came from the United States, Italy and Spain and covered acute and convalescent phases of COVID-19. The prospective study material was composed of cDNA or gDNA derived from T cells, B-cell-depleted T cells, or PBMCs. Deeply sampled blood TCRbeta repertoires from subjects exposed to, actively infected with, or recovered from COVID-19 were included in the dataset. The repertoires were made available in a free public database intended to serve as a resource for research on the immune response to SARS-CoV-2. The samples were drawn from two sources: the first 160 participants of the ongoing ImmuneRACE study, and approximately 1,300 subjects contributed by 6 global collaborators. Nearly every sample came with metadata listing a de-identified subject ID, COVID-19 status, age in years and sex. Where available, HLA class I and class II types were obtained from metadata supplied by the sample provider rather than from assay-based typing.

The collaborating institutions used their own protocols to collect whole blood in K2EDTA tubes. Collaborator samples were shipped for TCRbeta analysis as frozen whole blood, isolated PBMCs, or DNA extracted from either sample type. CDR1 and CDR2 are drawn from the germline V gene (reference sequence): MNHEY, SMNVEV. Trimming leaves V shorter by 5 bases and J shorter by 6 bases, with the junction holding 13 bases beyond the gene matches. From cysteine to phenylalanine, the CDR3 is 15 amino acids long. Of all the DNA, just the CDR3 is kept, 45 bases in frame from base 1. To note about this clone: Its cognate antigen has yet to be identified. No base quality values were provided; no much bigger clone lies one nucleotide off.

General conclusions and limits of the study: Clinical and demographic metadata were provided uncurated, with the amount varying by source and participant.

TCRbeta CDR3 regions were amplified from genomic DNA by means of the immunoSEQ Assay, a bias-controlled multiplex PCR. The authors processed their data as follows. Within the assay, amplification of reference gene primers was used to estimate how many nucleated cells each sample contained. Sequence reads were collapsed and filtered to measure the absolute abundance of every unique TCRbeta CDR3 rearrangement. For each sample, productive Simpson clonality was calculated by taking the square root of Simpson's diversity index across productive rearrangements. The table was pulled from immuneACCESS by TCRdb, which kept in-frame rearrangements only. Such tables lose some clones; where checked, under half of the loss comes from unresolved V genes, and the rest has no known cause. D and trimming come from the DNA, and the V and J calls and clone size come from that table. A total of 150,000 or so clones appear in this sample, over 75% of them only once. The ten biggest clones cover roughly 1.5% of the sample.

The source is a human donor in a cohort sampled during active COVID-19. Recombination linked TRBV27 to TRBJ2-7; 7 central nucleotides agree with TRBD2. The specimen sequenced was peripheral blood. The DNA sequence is TGTGCCAGCAGTCCGGCTTGGCGGGAGTTTACCGAGCAGTACTTC. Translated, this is CASSPAWREFTEQYF.